Shown below are 15 T cell receptor beta chains from a single sample sequenced in a study of cytomegalovirus exposure and HLA in healthy donors. Libraries were prepared by immunoSEQ multiplex PCR; TCRdb keeps only in-frame clonotypes and omits some of them. This table holds fewer than 130,000 clones, around 87% found once. Material: PBMCs. The receptors here all came from a woman in her twenties or thirties in good health and CMV-seropositive.

The chain uses TRBV6-5 and TRBJ1-1, with D maybe TRBD1 (6 bases). Trimming stripped 2 bases from V and 5 bases from J, with 12 bases between. Germline values: CDR1 MNHEY, CDR2 SVGAGI. The CDR3 contains 14 residues. The CDR3 loop is CASSYRGAGTEAFF. CDR3 DNA: TGTGCCAGCAGTTACCGGGGGGCGGGTACTGAAGCTTTCTTT.

This chain links TRBV6-6 with TRBJ1-6, with TRBD1 as a possible D gene (6 bases). Germline V gene sequence: CDR1 MNHNY, CDR2 SVGAGI (reference sequence). This CDR3 is built from 14 residues. V was shortened by 0 bases and J by 8 bases, with 8 bases between the two germline ends. CDR3: CASSYSAGDSPLHF. The CDR3 nucleotides are TGTGCCAGCAGTTACTCCGCAGGGGATTCACCCCTCCACTTT.

This clone was detected only once. V and J are TRBV4-3 and TRBJ2-1, with D possibly matching TRBD2 (6 bases). The CDR3 runs to 15 residues. V dropped 0 bases and J dropped 0 bases, with 6 bases sitting between them. Germline V gene data show CDR1 as LGHNA and CDR2 as YSLEER. CDR3 sequence: CASSQEGGSYNEQFF. CDR3 in DNA: TGCGCCAGCAGCCAAGAGGGGGGCTCCTACAATGAGCAGTTCTTC.

The chain carries TRBV7-9 and TRBJ1-1; D is undetermined. The CDR3 covers 12 residues. CDR1 and CDR2 (germline): SEHNR, FQNEAQ (reference sequence). Trimming cost V 4 bases and J 0 bases, with 3 bases left between them. CDR3 nucleotides: TGTGCCAGCAGCTCCATGAACACTGAAGCTTTCTTT. Translated, it gives CASSSMNTEAFF.

V is TRBV7-2 and J is TRBJ2-7; D unclear. Germline values: CDR1 SGHTA, CDR2 FQGNSA. V lost 4 bases and J 5 bases, leaving 21 bases between the germline ends. This CDR3 is built from 16 residues. This chain's CDR3 is CASSSSAVHPSDEQYF. The DNA of the CDR3 is TGTGCCAGCAGCTCGTCTGCAGTCCATCCTTCTGACGAGCAGTACTTC. Together with reference TRBV7-2 and TRBJ2-7, the CDR3 gives the full variable domain: GAGVSQSPSNKVTEKGKDVELRCDPISGHTALYWYRQSLGQGLEFLIYFQGNSAPDKSGLPSDRFSAERTGGSVSTLTIQRTQQEDSAVYLCASSSSAVHPSDEQYFGPGTRLTVT.

CDR3 residues: CASSQDFRTGATNEKLFF. The CDR3 DNA sequence: TGCGCCAGCAGCCAAGATTTTAGGACAGGCGCAACTAATGAAAAACTGTTTTTT. The rearrangement links TRBV4-3 to TRBJ1-4; 7 bases are a match to TRBD1. Trimming cost V 0 bases and J 0 bases; bases outside gene matches: 7. The CDR3 totals 18 residues. In germline, CDR1 is LGHNA, CDR2 YSLEER.

The chain links TRBV28 to TRBJ2-1, with 11 positions matching TRBD1. This CDR3 spans 15 amino acids. Germline CDR1 MDHEN, CDR2 SYDVKM. With 4 bases clipped from V and 5 bases from J, the junction kept 4 bases outside the gene matches. CDR3 region: CASSSGQGAHNEQFF. CDR3 DNA sequence: TGTGCCAGCAGTTCCGGACAGGGGGCGCACAATGAGCAGTTCTTC.

The V and J genes are TRBV14 and TRBJ2-3, with D perhaps TRBD2 (5 bases). Looked up from germline, CDR1 is SGHDN and CDR2 is FVKESK. The V and J ends lost 3 bases and 6 bases respectively, with 16 bases between them. The CDR3 is 15 residues long. CDR3 region: CASSQIRGLVDTQYF. DNA of the CDR3: TGTGCCAGCAGCCAGATCCGAGGGCTAGTGGATACGCAGTATTTT.

The chain is built from TRBV18 and TRBJ2-5; 7 nucleotides align to TRBD2. Germline-derived CDR1 and CDR2 are KGHSH and LQKENI. V trimming: 6 bases; J trimming: 4 bases; junction bases outside the gene matches: 8. CDR3 length: 14 residues. The DNA for the CDR3 is TGTGCCAGCTCCCCATCGGGGGGAGGAGAGACCCAGTACTTC. The encoded protein is CASSPSGGGETQYF.

The chain combines TRBV6-6 with TRBJ2-2; 11 bases align to TRBD1. The CDR3 runs to 14 residues. Germline CDR1 MNHNY, CDR2 SVGAGI (reference sequence). The V gene end was trimmed by 7 bases and the J gene end by 5 bases; junction bases not matched to a gene: 3. The CDR3 loop reads CASTGQGETGELFF. CDR3 nucleotides: TGTGCCAGCACGGGACAGGGGGAAACCGGGGAGCTGTTTTTT.

V and J are TRBV13 and TRBJ1-6, with D perhaps TRBD1 (6 bases). The CDR3 covers 16 residues. Germline V lookup: CDR1 PRHDT, CDR2 FYEKMQ (reference sequence). Trimming pared 3 bases from V and 3 bases from J, leaving 12 bases between. DNA for the CDR3: TGTGCCAGCAGCTTCTCGACAGGAAACTATAATTCACCCCTCCACTTT. Translated, it gives CASSFSTGNYNSPLHF.

The chain uses TRBV7-3 and TRBJ2-3; TRBD2 agrees at 14 bases. The CDR3 length is 17 residues. Trimming cost V 4 bases and J 5 bases; bases outside gene matches: 8. Germline-derived CDR1 and CDR2 are SGHTA and FQGTGA. CDR3 residues: CASSSGLAGAIGDTQYF. Here the CDR3 DNA reads TGTGCCAGCAGCTCGGGACTAGCGGGAGCAATTGGAGATACGCAGTATTTT. The variable domain in full, completed from reference TRBV7-3 and TRBJ2-3, reads GAGVSQTPSNKVTEKGKYVELRCDPISGHTALYWYRQSLGQGPEFLIYFQGTGAADDSGLPNDRFFAVRPEGSVSTLKIQRTERGDSAVYLCASSSGLAGAIGDTQYFGPGTRLTVL.

The rearrangement links TRBV11-2 to TRBJ1-1; D perhaps matches TRBD1 (6 bases). The V end was cut by 0 bases, the J end by 10 bases, with 12 bases between. The CDR3 extends over 13 amino acids. Looked up from germline, CDR1 is SGHAT and CDR2 is FQNNGV. As DNA, the CDR3 is TGTGCCAGCAGCTTAGAGGCAGGGGAAGGAGCTTTCTTT. Translated: CASSLEAGEGAFF.

V usage is TRBV9 and J usage is TRBJ1-6; perhaps TRBD1 as D (5 bases). Germline CDR1 and CDR2: SGDLS and YYNGEE. V was clipped by 0 bases and J by 8 bases, with 9 bases between them. The CDR3 is made up of 14 amino acids. CDR3 loop: CASSVGAQDSPLHF. CDR3 sequence (DNA): TGTGCCAGCAGCGTAGGGGCACAGGATTCACCCCTCCACTTT.

The chain carries TRBV28 and TRBJ1-1; TRBD1 might be the D (6 bases). From germline, CDR1 is MDHEN and CDR2 SYDVKM. The V and J ends lost 7 bases and 9 bases respectively, with 15 bases between them. The length of the CDR3 is 12 residues. The CDR3 DNA reads TGTGCCAGCATGGGGGACACCCCTCAAGCTTTCTTT. It encodes CASMGDTPQAFF. The complete variable domain, with remaining parts taken from reference TRBV28 and TRBJ1-1, reads DVKVTQSSRYLVKRTGEKVFLECVQDMDHENMFWYRQDPGLGLRLIYFSYDVKMKEKGDIPEGYSVSREKKERFSLILESASTNQTSMYLCASMGDTPQAFFGQGTRLTVV.